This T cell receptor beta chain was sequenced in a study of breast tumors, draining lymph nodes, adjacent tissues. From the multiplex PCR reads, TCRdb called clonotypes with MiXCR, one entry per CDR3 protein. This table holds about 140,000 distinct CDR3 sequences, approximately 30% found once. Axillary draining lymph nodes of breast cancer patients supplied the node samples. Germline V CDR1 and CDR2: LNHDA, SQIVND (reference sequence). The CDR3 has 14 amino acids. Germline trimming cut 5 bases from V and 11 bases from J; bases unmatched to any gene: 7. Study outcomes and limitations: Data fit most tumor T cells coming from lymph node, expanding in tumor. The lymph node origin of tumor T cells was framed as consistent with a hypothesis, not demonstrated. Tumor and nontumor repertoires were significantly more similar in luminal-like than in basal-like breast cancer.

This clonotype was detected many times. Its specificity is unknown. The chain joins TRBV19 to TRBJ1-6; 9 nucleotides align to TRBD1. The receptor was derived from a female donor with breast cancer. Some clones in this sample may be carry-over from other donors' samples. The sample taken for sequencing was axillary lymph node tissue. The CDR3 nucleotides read TGTGCCAGTAGTTTGACAGGGGGGTGGACACCCCTCCACTTT. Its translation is CASSLTGGWTPLHF.